Listed below are T cell receptor beta chains from one sample, sequenced in a study of T cell responses to AZD1222 COVID-19 vaccine. Profiled with immunoSEQ multiplex PCR; TCRdb holds only in-frame clones, not every one. The sample lists 85,000 to 100,000 clones; 65% to 90% were seen once. Sequences were derived from peripheral blood, sampled on day 0 of AZD1222 vaccination. These receptor sequences come from an adult in good health. The CDR3 runs from the conserved cysteine through the conserved F or W. Fields, in order: D gene, V gene, clone size, J gene, CDR3 DNA, CDR3 protein. D genes are given only for firm matches. Size is stated for part of the rows, as once, few or many counts, or as a class when the clone is expanded.

>.|TRBV6-5|.|TRBJ1-1
TGTGCCAGCAGTCTCTTCGGGACTGAAGCTTTCTTT
CASSLFGTEAFF
>.|TRBV18|.|TRBJ1-3
TGTGCCAGCTCACCTCCCGCGGGGGACTCTGGAAACACCATATATTTT
CASSPPAGDSGNTIYF
>TRBD1|TRBV7-9|.|TRBJ1-5
TGTGCCAGCAGCTCGACAGGGGGCAATCAGCCCCAGCATTTT
CASSSTGGNQPQHF
>.|TRBV5-4|.|TRBJ2-1
TGTGCCAGCAGCCCCACCCCTAACAATGAGCAGTTCTTC
CASSPTPNNEQFF
>.|TRBV7-8|.|TRBJ2-2
TGTGCCAGCAGCCGGGGGCAAGCGAACACCGGGGAGCTGTTTTTT
CASSRGQANTGELFF
>TRBD2|TRBV5-1|.|TRBJ2-3
TGCGCCAGCAGCATGGGACTAGCGGGAGTGTCAGATACGCAGTATTTT
CASSMGLAGVSDTQYF
>.|TRBV11-3|.|TRBJ2-1
TGTGCCAGCAGCTTTAATAGCCCCTACAATGAGCAGTTCTTC
CASSFNSPYNEQFF
>.|TRBV6-5|.|TRBJ1-1
TGTGCCAGCAGTTCCTCAGGGTTCGACACTGAAGCTTTCTTT
CASSSSGFDTEAFF
>.|TRBV14|once|TRBJ2-1
TGTGCCAGCAGCCGCCAGGCGGAGCAGTTCTTC
CASSRQAEQFF
>.|TRBV24-1|.|TRBJ1-2
TGTGCCACCAGTGATTCCTGGACTGGCTACACCTTC
CATSDSWTGYTF
>TRBD1|TRBV5-1|.|TRBJ2-7
TGCGCCAGCAGCGGGAACAGGGGCCACGAGCAGTACTTC
CASSGNRGHEQYF
>.|TRBV4-3|once|TRBJ1-6
TGCGCCAGCAGCCAAGATATGGTACTAGGTTCACCCCTCCACTTT
CASSQDMVLGSPLHF
>TRBD2|TRBV5-4|.|TRBJ2-1
TGTGCCAGCAGCCCCGAAGGCTACGGGAGGGCCCATGAGCAGTTCTTC
CASSPEGYGRAHEQFF
>.|TRBV19|once|TRBJ1-2
TGTGCCAGTAACCAGGGTGATGGCTACACCTTC
CASNQGDGYTF
>.|TRBV29-1|.|TRBJ1-1
TGCAGCGTGCCCGGCAATCTCCGGGTGGAAGCTTTCTTT
CSVPGNLRVEAFF
>TRBD1|TRBV19|once|TRBJ1-2
TGTGCCAGTAATGACAGGGGATCTAACTATGGCTACACCTTC
CASNDRGSNYGYTF
>.|TRBV28|.|TRBJ2-7
TGTGCCAGCAGGAGAACCGAGGGAGCCTCCATCTTC
CASRRTEGASIF
>.|TRBV19|.|TRBJ1-1
TGTGCCAGTAGTTTGGTGTTGAACACTGAAGCTTTCTTT
CASSLVLNTEAFF
>.|TRBV5-7|.|TRBJ1-6
TGTGCCAGCAGCCCAGGACGGAAGGTGTATCGGTCCAAGGATTCACCCCTCCACTTT
CASSPGRKVYRSKDSPLHF
>TRBD2|TRBV7-9|.|TRBJ2-5
TGTGCCAGCAGCTTCGGGCGGGAGGGACAGACCCAGTACTTC
CASSFGREGQTQYF
>.|TRBV6-2/TRBV6-3|.|TRBJ1-1
TGTGCCAGCAGTTTCCCATTGGGGATTGAAGCTTTCTTT
CASSFPLGIEAFF
>.|TRBV30|.|TRBJ1-1
TGTGCCTGGAGTGTCTGGGTGAACACTGAAGCTTTCTTT
CAWSVWVNTEAFF
>.|TRBV11-3|.|TRBJ2-6
TGTGCCAGCAAGAGGGTCTCTGGGGCCAACGTCCTGACTTTC
CASKRVSGANVLTF
>TRBD2|TRBV4-1|.|TRBJ2-7
TGCGCCAGCAGCCAATCTCCAGGATGGGAGGGGAAGCAGTACTTC
CASSQSPGWEGKQYF
>.|TRBV7-2|.|TRBJ1-6
TGTGCCAGCAGCACCTGGACAGCGTCGAATTCACCCCTCCACTTT
CASSTWTASNSPLHF
>.|TRBV2|once|TRBJ1-2
TGTGCCAGCAGTGAAGTAGGGGGGAGCTATGGCTACACCTTC
CASSEVGGSYGYTF
>.|TRBV10-2|few|TRBJ2-2
TGCGCCAGCAGTTCGAGGGACCTTAGCCTGGGCACCGGGGAGCTGTTTTTT
CASSSRDLSLGTGELFF